These T cell receptor beta chains were read from a single sample in a study of blood T cells in healthy people across ages. MiXCR, run by TCRdb on the 5' RACE reads, gives a single entry per CDR3 protein. The sample yields about 680,000 distinct CDR3 sequences, approximately 50% seen once. Sequenced material: blood. The receptor source for this set is a woman aged 55-69 years in good health. The CDR3 runs from the conserved cysteine through the conserved F or W.

TRBV4-3	CASSQGGDKSSYGYTF
TRBV4-3	CASSQTETDTQYF
TRBV14	CASSQVSVNTEAFF
TRBV20-1	CSAVRTSGGAPNEQFF
TRBV4-3	CASSQQSFSYNEQFF
TRBV5-1	CASSLETGGPDTQYF
TRBV7-2	CASSSSGAQYEQYF
TRBV9	CASSVSSQGAGETQYF
TRBV27	CASSPWGGASYEQYF
TRBV7-2	CASGTPGLATNEQFF
TRBV27	CASSVDPSGHGYTF
TRBV5-1	CASSTQDSGAFF
TRBV5-1	CASSVEEAGTEAFF
TRBV5-1	CASSFGPGLAGVTDTQYF